This T cell receptor beta chain is drawn from a study of T cell changes during pregnancy in multiple sclerosis. Clones were sequenced by immunoSEQ multiplex PCR, and TCRdb holds only the in-frame ones, with some missing. The sample has some 28,000 clones; around 89% are singletons. J gave up 1 base and V 6 bases, and 10 bases lay outside the gene matches. Germline V CDR1 and CDR2: SGHNT, YYREEE (reference sequence). This CDR3 has 16 residues. This sample comprised CD4+ T cells from peripheral blood mononuclear cells, obtained in the first trimester of pregnancy. The chain joins TRBV5-4 to TRBJ1-2, with 9 positions matching TRBD1. This receptor was identified in a female donor in good health, enrolled as a control in a pregnancy study. The CDR3 spells CASTGVLTGGNYGYTF. In nucleotides, the CDR3 is TGTGCCAGCACCGGTGTTTTGACAGGGGGTAACTATGGCTACACCTTC.